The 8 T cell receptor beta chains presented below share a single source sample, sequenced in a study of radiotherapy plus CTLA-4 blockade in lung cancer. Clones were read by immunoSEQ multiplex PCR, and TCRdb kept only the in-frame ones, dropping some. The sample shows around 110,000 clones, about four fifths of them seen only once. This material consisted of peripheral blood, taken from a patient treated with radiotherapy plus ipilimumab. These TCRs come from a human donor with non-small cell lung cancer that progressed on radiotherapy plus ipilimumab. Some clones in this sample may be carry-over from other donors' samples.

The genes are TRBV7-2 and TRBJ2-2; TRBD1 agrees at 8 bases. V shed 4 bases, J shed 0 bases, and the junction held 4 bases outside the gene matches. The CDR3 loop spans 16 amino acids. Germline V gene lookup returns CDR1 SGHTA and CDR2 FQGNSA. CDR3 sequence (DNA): TGTGCCAGCAGCTCGTACAGGGGGGCGAACACCGGGGAGCTGTTTTTT. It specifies CASSSYRGANTGELFF.

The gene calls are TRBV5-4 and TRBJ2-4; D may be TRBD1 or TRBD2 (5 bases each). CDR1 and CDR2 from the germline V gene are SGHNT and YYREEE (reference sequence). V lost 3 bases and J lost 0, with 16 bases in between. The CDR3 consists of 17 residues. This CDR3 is CASSSGRAGLAKNIQYF. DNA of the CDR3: TGTGCCAGCAGCTCGGGGCGGGCAGGTCTAGCCAAAAACATTCAGTACTTC.

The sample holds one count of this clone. This chain's CDR3 is CASSHGTGMISGNTIYF. The CDR3 nucleotides read TGCGCCAGCAGCCATGGGACGGGAATGATCTCTGGAAACACCATATATTTT. The rearrangement joins TRBV5-1 to TRBJ1-3; a weak D match, TRBD1 (5 bases). Trimming removed 4 bases from V and 0 bases from J, with 17 bases in between. This CDR3 spans 17 amino acids. From germline, CDR1 is SGHRS and CDR2 YFSETQ. Combining the CDR3 with reference TRBV5-1 and TRBJ1-3 gives the whole variable domain KAGVTQTPRYLIKTRGQQVTLSCSPISGHRSVSWYQQTPGQGLQFLFEYFSETQRNKGNFPGRFSGRQFSNSRSEMNVSTLELGDSALYLCASSHGTGMISGNTIYFGEGSWLTVV.

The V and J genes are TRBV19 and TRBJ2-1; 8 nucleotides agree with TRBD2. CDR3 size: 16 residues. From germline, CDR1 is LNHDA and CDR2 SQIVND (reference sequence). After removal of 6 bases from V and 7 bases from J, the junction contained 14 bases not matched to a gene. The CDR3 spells CASRDGGAAPRNEQFF. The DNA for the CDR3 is TGTGCCAGTAGAGACGGGGGGGCAGCTCCAAGGAATGAGCAGTTCTTC.

The CDR3 region is CASRLPANLGQPQHF. The CDR3 DNA sequence: TGTGCAAGTCGCTTACCAGCCAACTTAGGACAGCCCCAGCATTTT. V and J are TRBV12-2 and TRBJ1-5. TRBV12-2 is reported as a pseudogene. The CDR3 loop spans 15 amino acids.

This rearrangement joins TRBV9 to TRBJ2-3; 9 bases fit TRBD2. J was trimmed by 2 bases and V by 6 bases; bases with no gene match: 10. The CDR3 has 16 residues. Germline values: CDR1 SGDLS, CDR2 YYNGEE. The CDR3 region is CASKRGSGGNTDTQYF. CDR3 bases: TGTGCCAGCAAGAGGGGAAGCGGGGGGAACACAGATACGCAGTATTTT.

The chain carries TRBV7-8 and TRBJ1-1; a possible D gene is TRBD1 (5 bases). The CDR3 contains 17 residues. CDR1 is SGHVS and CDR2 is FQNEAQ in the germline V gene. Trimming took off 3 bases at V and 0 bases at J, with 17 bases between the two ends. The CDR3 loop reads CASSLRGADFMNTEAFF. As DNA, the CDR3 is TGTGCCAGCAGCTTGAGAGGGGCGGATTTCATGAACACTGAAGCTTTCTTT.

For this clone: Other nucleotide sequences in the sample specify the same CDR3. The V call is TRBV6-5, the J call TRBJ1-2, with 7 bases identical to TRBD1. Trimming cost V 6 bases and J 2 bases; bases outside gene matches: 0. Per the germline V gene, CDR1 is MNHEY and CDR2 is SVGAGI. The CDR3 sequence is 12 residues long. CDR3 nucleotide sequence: TGTGCCAGCAGCAGGGGGAACTATGGCTACACCTTC. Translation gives CASSRGNYGYTF.